This T cell receptor (beta chain) was obtained from a study of shared clonotypes between healthy human individuals (dated by TCRdb to 2020 to 2022). For context, the study as a whole: A couple of women and three men aged 18 to 49 years were included in the cohort. For each donor, CD4 naive and CD4 memory were each given three plates, CD8 naive was given two plates, and CD8 memory was given one plate. To estimate repertoire size and how much clonotype sharing occurs between individuals, the study deeply sequenced the blood TCR repertoires of roughly 5 healthy adults. To increase sequencing depth and limit assay-specific biases, different laboratories used diverse techniques to prepare libraries and sequence TCR repertoires. Leukapheresis yielded between about 0.94 and 9.5 billion PBMCs per donor. On the study overall, not on this receptor specifically: Pairwise subsampling led to the expectation that sequencing depth would affect the degree of clonotype sharing among donors. Naive subsets generally had larger estimated clonotype richness than memory subsets did. Approximately 5% of naive CD4, 3% to 3.5% of naive CD8, about 2.5% of memory CD4, and 0.4% of memory CD8 clonotypes were shared across several donors. Because the study included only a small number of donors, the genetic and exposure-history diversity represented was limited. Compared with non-shared clonotypes, the clonotypes found in all four sorted-subset donors had higher generation probabilities. Rarefaction of sorted-subset datasets indicated incomplete sequencing despite the large sequencing depth. Only blood was sampled, and tissue TCR repertoires likely differ from those in blood.

Using the deep immunoSEQ assay, TCR CDR3 regions were amplified from genomic DNA by multiplex PCR. For each cell subset, the extracted genomic DNA was distributed evenly across all wells of several immunoSEQ 96-well plates, and each plate served as one replicate. For sorted subsets, roughly 200 ng of genomic DNA, equivalent to some 30,000 T cell genomes, went into each replicate PCR. Purified libraries were measured with a Qubit 3.0 fluorometer, size-checked on a Bioanalyzer 2100, and measured again with the KAPA Library Quantification kit. A separate single-read 150-cycle Illumina NextSeq 550 flow cell was used to sequence each immunoSEQ 96-well plate. The authors processed their data as follows. Because only junctional sequences without quality scores were contained in the immunoSEQ output, filtering matching that applied to full-length reads could not be performed. To assign V/J genes and CDR3, sequences were annotated against IMGT germline references using PyIR, a Python wrapper for IgBLAST v1.9. Any read was removed if the V/J assignment was weak (E-value above 1e-6), the CDR3 was missing, or the read contained stop codons, out-of-frame junctions, or ambiguous translated residues. V3J clonotypes were defined by identical inferred V gene, J gene, and CDR3 amino acid sequence. The percentage overlap between two repertoires was calculated by dividing the number of shared unique clonotypes by the size of the smaller repertoire. Repertoire richness was assessed with RTK rarefaction, the Chao1 estimator, and Recon v2.1 estimates of unobserved clonotypes. OLGA was used to compute generation probabilities for all TCRbeta clonotypes that the gDNA method yielded from a few donors. In TCRdb, the immuneACCESS table is reduced to in-frame sequences with V and J assigned. These tables do not hold every clone; where another copy was compared, an unresolved V gene accounts for under half, and the others remain unexplained. That table gives V, J and clone size, and the DNA gave D and trimming. Counted in this sample were about 1.5 million clones; roughly 96% of them appeared once. Approximately 1.1% of the sample goes to the ten largest clones.

This clone was picked up one time. The antigen it binds to is not known. It has no much larger one-base neighbor in the sample; base qualities were not kept. The identical CDR3 is also encoded by other nucleotide sequences in the sample. Healthy HIV-negative adults with no recently reported acute infections or vaccinations were included as donors. All donors were Caucasian adults living in Nashville, Tennessee, USA. Magnetic negative selection was used to enrich CD4+ T cells, after which naive cells were positively selected on CD45RA and the negative fraction became the memory subset. Blood was obtained by leukapheresis, after which PBMCs were separated by Ficoll-Histopaque density gradient centrifugation and cryopreserved in liquid nitrogen vapor phase. Analytical flow cytometry was used to check the purity and quantity of each magnetically sorted T cell population. Genomic DNA was isolated from each sorted fraction and quantified by UV absorbance on a Nanodrop 2000c.

V is clipped by 1 base and J by 0 bases, and the sequence between their germline boundaries is 7 bases long. The cysteine opens and the phenylalanine closes a CDR3 of 15 amino acids. The read is trimmed to its CDR3 DNA, 45 bases read in frame from base 1. As encoded in the germline V gene, CDR1 is SGHAT while CDR2 is FQNNGV. This sequence uses TRBV11-2 and TRBJ2-1; TRBD2 is possibly the D segment (5 matching bases). This sequence was found in a man under 40 in good health. The specimen was naive CD4+ T cells sorted from blood. The sample's cell subset or site, from its label and the paper: CD45RA+ positively selected. The CDR3 loop reads CASSLVGGSYNEQFF. The nucleotide sequence is given as TGTGCCAGCAGCTTAGTCGGAGGCTCCTACAATGAGCAGTTCTTC.